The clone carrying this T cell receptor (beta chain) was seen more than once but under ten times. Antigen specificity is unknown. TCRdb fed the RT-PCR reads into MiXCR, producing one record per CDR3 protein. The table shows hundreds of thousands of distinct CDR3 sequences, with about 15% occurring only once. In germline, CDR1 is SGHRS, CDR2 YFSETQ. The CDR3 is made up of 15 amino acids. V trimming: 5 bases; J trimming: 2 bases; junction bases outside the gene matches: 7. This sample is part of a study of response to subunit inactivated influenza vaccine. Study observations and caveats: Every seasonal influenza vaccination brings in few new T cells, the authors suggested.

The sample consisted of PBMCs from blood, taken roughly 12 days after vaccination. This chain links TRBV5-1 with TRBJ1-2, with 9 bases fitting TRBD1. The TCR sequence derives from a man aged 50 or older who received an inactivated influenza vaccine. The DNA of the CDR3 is TGCGCCAGCAGTATTGGGACAGGGCAAAACTATGGCTACACCTTC. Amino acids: CASSIGTGQNYGYTF.